A single sample is the source of the 4 T cell receptor beta chains below, sequenced in a study of control samples from healthy donors and cancer patients. Here immunoSEQ multiplex PCR was the method, and the copy in TCRdb shows in-frame clones only, minus some. The sample has 130,000 or so clones; roughly 90% are singletons. What was sequenced was blood. These receptors came from a man aged 18 to 30 in good health.

The V gene is TRBV28, the J gene TRBJ2-4, with D perhaps matching TRBD1 or TRBD2 (5 bases each). Germline values: CDR1 MDHEN, CDR2 SYDVKM. The CDR3 contains 16 residues. Trimming removed 5 bases from V and 8 bases from J, with 22 bases in between. The CDR3 sequence is CASSPRSGPLGDIQYF. CDR3 nucleotide sequence: TGTGCCAGCAGTCCCCGGTCGGGCCCGCTGGGGGACATTCAGTACTTC.

CDR3 sequence reads: CASSYSGGAEAFF. Here the CDR3 DNA reads TGTGCCAGCAGTTACTCAGGAGGGGCTGAAGCTTTCTTT. The chain employs TRBV6-5 and TRBJ1-1, with D tentatively TRBD1 (5 bases). Looked up from germline, CDR1 is MNHEY and CDR2 is SVGAGI. V lost 0 bases, J lost 6 bases, and 8 bases lay in between. This CDR3 contains 13 residues.

This clone was seen once. Written as DNA, the CDR3 is TGTGCCAGCTGCGTTGCGGGACAGGGCAACATTCAGTACTTC. Encoded protein: CASCVAGQGNIQYF. The V and J genes are TRBV6-6 and TRBJ2-4; 9 positions agree with TRBD1. CDR1 is MNHNY and CDR2 is SVGAGI in the germline V gene (reference sequence). The CDR3 contains 14 residues. V lost 8 bases to trimming and J lost 7 bases; unmatched junction nucleotides: 9.

The V call is TRBV3-1 (or the pseudogene TRBV3-2), the J call TRBJ2-7, with 10 bases lining up with TRBD2. V shed 3 bases, J shed 2 bases, and the junction held 4 bases outside the gene matches. The CDR3 has 15 residues. Germline CDR1 and CDR2: LGHDT and YNNKEL (reference sequence). CDR3 in amino acids: CASSHNSGGAYEQYF. CDR3 DNA: TGTGCCAGCAGCCACAACAGCGGGGGGGCCTACGAGCAGTACTTC.